This TCR beta chain came from a study of beta chain features in type 1 diabetes. General study points: Among patients with Type 1 diabetes, TCRB CDR3s were moderately but significantly shorter in every one of the four CD4+ subsets. Sequencing of cDNA might inflate the share of cells that strongly express TCR.

CDR3 length: 16 amino acids. The germline gives CDR1 LNHDA, CDR2 SQIVND (reference sequence). V was pared by 3 bases and J by 0 bases, with 7 bases of the junction left unmatched. Sequenced material consisted of expressed TCRB transcripts (all of the isolated RNA was reverse transcribed). The data were produced by immunoSEQ multiplex PCR, yet TCRdb's version contains in-frame clones alone and is incomplete. Among 150,000 to 200,000 clones listed, approximately 10% were seen once. This clone was found a few times. Its target is not known. V gene TRBV19 combines with J gene TRBJ2-5; TRBD1 matches 7 bases. The sequencing input was central memory CD4+ T cells from blood. The sequence was obtained from a woman in her twenties or thirties with type 1 diabetes. In DNA form, the CDR3 reads TGTGCCAGTAGTATGTTGGGACAGTACTACCAAGAGACCCAGTACTTC. Protein sequence: CASSMLGQYYQETQYF.